This entry lists 21 T cell receptor beta chains sequenced from one sample in a study of T cells after yellow fever vaccination. TCRdb fed the 5' RACE reads into MiXCR, producing one record per CDR3 protein. Of 160,000 or so distinct CDR3 sequences in the sample, less than 9% were seen once. The sequences come from CD4+ T cells sorted from PBMCs, collected roughly 5 days after the first yellow fever vaccination. Receptor source: a man between 18 and 29 years old who received the YFV17D yellow fever vaccine.

J is TRBJ2-3 and V is TRBV19; D remains unclear. The V end was cut by 4 bases, the J end by 0 bases, with 5 bases between. Germline V gene data show CDR1 as LNHDA and CDR2 as SQIVND (reference sequence). The CDR3 spans 13 residues. For the CDR3, the DNA is TGTGCCAGTAGTAAGACAAGCACAGATACGCAGTATTTT. Translated, it gives CASSKTSTDTQYF.

This clonotype was counted many times. The chain has TRBV29-1 and TRBJ2-5, with D uncertain. In germline, CDR1 is SQVTM, CDR2 ANQGSEA. The V gene lost 7 bases and the J gene lost 1 base, with 13 bases spanning the gap. CDR3 size: 13 residues. The CDR3 coding sequence is TGCAGCGCCGTTTCACAAATCCAAGAGACCCAGTACTTC. Amino acid sequence: CSAVSQIQETQYF.

This clonotype was counted ten times or more. The chain couples TRBV4-1 to TRBJ2-3; 8 bases align to TRBD2. Germline CDR1 reads MGHRA; CDR2 reads YSYEKL. This CDR3 has 18 residues. V lost 1 base, J lost 7 bases, and 16 bases stayed unmatched. CDR3 in DNA: TGCGCCAGCAGCCAAGCCTTTGGGTTCGGGGGGGCCGGGAATACGCAGTATTTT. It translates to CASSQAFGFGGAGNTQYF.

This clonotype has only a few counts. The DNA of the CDR3 is TGTGCCACCGTTGGGGCAGGCCATTCCTACGAGCAGTACTTC. This encodes CATVGAGHSYEQYF. The chain couples TRBV10-3 to TRBJ2-7; TRBD1 might be the D (5 bases). The germline V and J ends were trimmed by 10 bases and 1 base, with 17 bases remaining between them. CDR1 ENHRY and CDR2 SYGVKD come from the germline V gene. This CDR3 contains 14 residues.

V usage is TRBV6-5 and J usage is TRBJ1-6, with D tentatively TRBD1 (5 bases). The CDR3 consists of 15 residues. V gave up 5 bases and J gave up 6 bases, with 14 bases separating them. The germline CDR1 and CDR2 sequences are MNHEY and SVGAGI. The CDR3 region is CASSRPGTVNSPLHF. The DNA of the CDR3 is TGTGCCAGCAGTCGACCCGGGACGGTTAATTCACCCCTCCACTTT.

This clonotype came up many times. The gene calls are TRBV20-1 and TRBJ1-1; D is unclear. In germline, CDR1 is DFQATT, CDR2 SNEGSKA (reference sequence). This CDR3 contains 14 residues. The germline V and J ends were trimmed by 3 bases and 5 bases, with 16 bases remaining between them. The CDR3 protein is CSASGGVLRTEAFF. The CDR3 DNA sequence: TGCAGTGCTAGTGGCGGGGTCTTGAGGACTGAAGCTTTCTTT.

The chain uses TRBV5-6 and TRBJ2-2; the D call may be TRBD1 or TRBD2 (5 bases each). Trimming cost V 4 bases and J 5 bases, with 18 bases left between them. CDR1 SGHDT and CDR2 YYEEEE come from the germline V gene. CDR3 length: 16 amino acids. CDR3 nucleotide sequence: TGTGCCAGCAGCCCCGAGGGACGCTTGGGGACCGGGGAGCTGTTTTTT. Its protein is CASSPEGRLGTGELFF.

This clonotype was observed a few times. CDR3 sequence (DNA): TGTGCCAGCAGTTACTCGCTCCTGCTGAACACTGAAGCTTTCTTT. This sequence encodes CASSYSLLLNTEAFF. This chain joins TRBV6-5 and TRBJ1-1, with unresolved D. CDR1 MNHEY and CDR2 SVGAGI come from the germline V gene. The V end was cut by 0 bases, the J end by 0 bases, with 8 bases between. The length of the CDR3 is 15 residues.

This clonotype was detected ten times or more. The rearrangement links TRBV24-1 to TRBJ1-2; 7 bases map to TRBD1. The CDR3 has 15 residues. J gave up 1 base and V 10 bases, and 11 bases lay outside the gene matches. Germline V CDR1 and CDR2: KGHDR, SFDVKD. In nucleotides, the CDR3 is TGTGCCACGCCCGGGACAGACAAAATTAACTATGGCTACACCTTC. Translating gives CATPGTDKINYGYTF.

Ten or more counts support this clonotype. The V gene is TRBV14, the J gene TRBJ1-1, with 8 bases fitting TRBD1. V lost 0 bases, J lost 1 base, and 4 bases stayed unmatched. This CDR3 has 16 amino acids. Germline CDR1 reads SGHDN; CDR2 reads FVKESK. The CDR3, as DNA: TGTGCCAGCAGCCAAGACAGGGGGCCTGGGAACACTGAAGCTTTCTTT. Protein: CASSQDRGPGNTEAFF.

This clonotype was observed many times. The chain combines TRBV7-2 with TRBJ2-7; tentatively, D is TRBD2 (6 bases). The germline V and J ends were trimmed by 2 bases and 1 base, with 12 bases remaining between them. Germline V gene lookup returns CDR1 SGHTA and CDR2 FQGNSA. CDR3 length equals 15 residues. The CDR3 sequence: CASSLQGGLSYEQYV. In DNA, the CDR3 is TGTGCCAGCAGCTTACAGGGAGGTCTATCCTACGAGCAGTACGTC.

In its sample, this clonotype was seen a few times. The chain uses TRBV5-1 and TRBJ2-5; 8 bases fit TRBD2. The trim removed 1 base at V and 3 bases at J, leaving 11 bases unmatched. Germline V gives CDR1 SGHRS, CDR2 YFSETQ. The CDR3 runs to 17 residues. This chain's CDR3 is CASSLLAGLANKETQYF. The CDR3 DNA is TGCGCCAGCAGCTTGCTGGCAGGACTAGCAAACAAAGAGACCCAGTACTTC.

This clonotype showed up many times. The chain has TRBV9 and TRBJ2-1; 11 bases line up with TRBD2. The CDR3 is made up of 18 amino acids. The V gene's germline CDR1 is SGDLS and CDR2 YYNGEE. Trimming removed 0 bases from V and 5 bases from J; junction bases left unmatched: 10. The CDR3 region is CASSVVGTSGPLHNEQFF. The CDR3 DNA reads as TGTGCCAGCAGCGTAGTAGGGACTAGCGGTCCCCTTCACAATGAGCAGTTCTTC. Complete variable domain (other parts from reference TRBV9 and TRBJ2-1): DSGVTQTPKHLITATGQRVTLRCSPRSGDLSVYWYQQSLDQGLQFLIQYYNGEERAKGNILERFSAQQFPDLHSELNLSSLELGDSALYFCASSVVGTSGPLHNEQFFGPGTRLTVL.

This clonotype showed up many times. The V call is TRBV6-1, the J call TRBJ1-5, with 7 bases identical to TRBD1. Germline trimming cut 3 bases from V and 4 bases from J; bases unmatched to any gene: 3. The CDR3 consists of 14 residues. Germline values: CDR1 MNHNS, CDR2 SASEGT. The CDR3 DNA reads as TGTGCCAGCAGTGAGGACAGGATAAATCAGCCCCAGCATTTT. This encodes CASSEDRINQPQHF.

This clonotype was counted at least ten times. V usage is TRBV10-3 and J usage is TRBJ2-5; TRBD2 matches 12 bases. J was trimmed by 5 bases and V by 7 bases; bases with no gene match: 8. This CDR3 comprises 15 residues. Germline CDR1 and CDR2: ENHRY and SYGVKD. The CDR3 nucleotides are TGTGCCATCAAGAGCCCTAGCGGGGGGGCTGAGACCCAGTACTTC. This gives the protein CAIKSPSGGAETQYF.

The chain joins TRBV5-1 to TRBJ2-7; maybe TRBD2 (6 bases). The CDR3 covers 14 residues. Per the germline V gene, CDR1 is SGHRS and CDR2 is YFSETQ. V was trimmed by 3 bases and J by 7 bases, leaving 17 bases between them. CDR3 DNA sequence: TGCGCCAGCAGCTCGAACCGGGACTCCGGGGAGCAGTACTTC. Protein sequence: CASSSNRDSGEQYF.

This clonotype was counted many times. V gene TRBV12-3 or TRBV12-4 combines with J gene TRBJ2-2, with D uncertain. The V end lost 7 bases, the J end lost 4 bases, and 10 bases lay between the germline ends. This CDR3 spans 13 amino acids. As DNA, the CDR3 is TGTGCCAGCACCTTACACCGCACCGGGGAGCTGTTTTTT. It encodes CASTLHRTGELFF.

This sequence joins TRBV9 and TRBJ2-1; 7 bases fit TRBD2. Germline CDR1 is SGDLS and CDR2 is YYNGEE. There are 15 residues in the CDR3. V lost 0 bases, J lost 4 bases, and 4 bases stayed unmatched. The CDR3 nucleotides are TGTGCCAGCAGCGTAGTTGGGGGGGAATACAATGAGCAGTTCTTC. It codes for CASSVVGGEYNEQFF. Full variable domain (rest looked up from reference TRBV9 and TRBJ2-1): DSGVTQTPKHLITATGQRVTLRCSPRSGDLSVYWYQQSLDQGLQFLIQYYNGEERAKGNILERFSAQQFPDLHSELNLSSLELGDSALYFCASSVVGGEYNEQFFGPGTRLTVL.

This clonotype was detected only a few times. This rearrangement joins TRBV15 to TRBJ2-4, with D perhaps given as TRBD1 or TRBD2 (5 bases each). V dropped 6 bases and J dropped 0 bases, with 18 bases sitting between them. This CDR3 has 17 amino acids. In germline, CDR1 is LNHNV, CDR2 YYDKDF (reference sequence). The CDR3 is CATRRDLAFKAKNIQYF. For the CDR3, the DNA is TGTGCCACCAGACGGGACCTAGCTTTCAAAGCCAAAAACATTCAGTACTTC. Full variable domain (outside the CDR3, taken from reference TRBV15 and TRBJ2-4): DAMVIQNPRYQVTQFGKPVTLSCSQTLNHNVMYWYQQKSSQAPKLLFHYYDKDFNNEADTPDNFQSRRPNTSFCFLDIRSPGLGDTAMYLCATRRDLAFKAKNIQYFGAGTRLSVL.

This clonotype came up many times. The J gene is TRBJ2-1, the V gene TRBV12-3 or TRBV12-4; D possibly corresponds to TRBD2 (6 bases). Trimming took 10 bases from V and 0 from J, leaving 13 bases between them. CDR3 length: 14 residues. CDR3 nucleotides: TGTGCCACCTGGGCGGGGAGCTCCTACAATGAGCAGTTCTTC. Amino acid sequence: CATWAGSSYNEQFF.

Many counts were recorded for this clonotype. This chain joins TRBV12-3 or TRBV12-4 and TRBJ1-1; tentative D call: TRBD1 (5 bases). The length of the CDR3 is 13 residues. Trimming removed 1 base at V and 9 bases at J, with 12 bases between. The CDR3 nucleotides are TGTGCCAGCAGTTTAGTGGGGCAGGGTAAAGCTTTCTTT. Its translation: CASSLVGQGKAFF.